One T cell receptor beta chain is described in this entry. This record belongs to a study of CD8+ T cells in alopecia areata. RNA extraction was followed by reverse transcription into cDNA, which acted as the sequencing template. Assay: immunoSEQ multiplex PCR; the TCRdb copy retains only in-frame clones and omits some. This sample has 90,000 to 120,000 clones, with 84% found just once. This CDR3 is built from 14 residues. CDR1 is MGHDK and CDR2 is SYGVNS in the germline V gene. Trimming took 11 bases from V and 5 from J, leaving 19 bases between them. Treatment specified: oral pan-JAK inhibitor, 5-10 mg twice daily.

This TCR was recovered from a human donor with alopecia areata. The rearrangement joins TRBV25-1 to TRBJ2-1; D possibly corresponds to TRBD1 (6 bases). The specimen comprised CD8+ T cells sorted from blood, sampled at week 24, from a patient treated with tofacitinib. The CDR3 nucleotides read TGTGCCGTTGGGGGCCTAGTTCTAGACAATGAGCAGTTCTTC. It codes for CAVGGLVLDNEQFF.